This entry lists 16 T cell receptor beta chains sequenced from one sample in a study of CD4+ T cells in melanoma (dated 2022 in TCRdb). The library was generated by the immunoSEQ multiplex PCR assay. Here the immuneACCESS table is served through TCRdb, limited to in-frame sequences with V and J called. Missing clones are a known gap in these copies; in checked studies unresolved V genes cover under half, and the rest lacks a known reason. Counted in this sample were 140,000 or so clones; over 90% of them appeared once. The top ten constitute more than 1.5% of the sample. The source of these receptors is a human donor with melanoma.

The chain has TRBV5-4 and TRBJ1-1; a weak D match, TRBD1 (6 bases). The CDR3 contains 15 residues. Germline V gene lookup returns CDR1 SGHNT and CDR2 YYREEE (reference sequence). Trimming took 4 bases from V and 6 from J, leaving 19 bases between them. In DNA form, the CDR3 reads TGTGCCAGCAGCACATTAGGGGGGACCAAGGCTGAAGCTTTCTTT. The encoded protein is CASSTLGGTKAEAFF. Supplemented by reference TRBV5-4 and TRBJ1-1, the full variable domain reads ETGVTQSPTHLIKTRGQQVTLRCSSQSGHNTVSWYQQALGQGPQFIFQYYREEENGRGNFPPRFSGLQFPNYSSELNVNALELDDSALYLCASSTLGGTKAEAFFGQGTRLTVV.

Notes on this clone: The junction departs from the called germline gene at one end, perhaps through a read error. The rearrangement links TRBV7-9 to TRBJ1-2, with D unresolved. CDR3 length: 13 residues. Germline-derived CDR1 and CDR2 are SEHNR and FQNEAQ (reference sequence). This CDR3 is CASSLAVGFGYTF. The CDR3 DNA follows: TGTGCCAGCAGCCTAGCGGTCGGGTTTGGCTACACCTTC. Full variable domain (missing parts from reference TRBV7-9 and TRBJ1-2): DTGVSQNPRHKITKRGQNVTFRCDPISEHNRLYWYRQTLGQGPEFLTYFQNEAQLEKSRLLSDRFSAERPKGSFSTLEIQRTEQGDSAMYLCASSLAVGFGYTFGSGTRLTVV.

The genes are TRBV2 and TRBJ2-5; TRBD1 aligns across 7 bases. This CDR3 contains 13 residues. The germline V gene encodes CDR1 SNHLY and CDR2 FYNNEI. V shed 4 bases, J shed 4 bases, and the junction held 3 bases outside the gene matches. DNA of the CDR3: TGTGCCAGCAGTGGGACAGGACGAGAGACCCAGTACTTC. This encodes CASSGTGRETQYF. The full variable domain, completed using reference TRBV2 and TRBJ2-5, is EPEVTQTPSHQVTQMGQEVILRCVPISNHLYFYWYRQILGQKVEFLVSFYNNEISEKSEIFDDQFSVERPDGSNFTLKIRSTKLEDSAMYFCASSGTGRETQYFGPGTRLLVL.

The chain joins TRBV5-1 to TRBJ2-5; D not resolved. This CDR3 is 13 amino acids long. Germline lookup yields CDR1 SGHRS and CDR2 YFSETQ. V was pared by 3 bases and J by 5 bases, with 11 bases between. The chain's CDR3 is CASSSRAEETQYF. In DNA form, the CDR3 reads TGCGCCAGCAGCTCAAGAGCTGAGGAGACCCAGTACTTC.

This CDR3 reads CASSTQDTTQYF. The DNA of the CDR3 is TGTGCCAGCAGCACACAGGACACTACGCAGTATTTT. V gene TRBV7-9 combines with J gene TRBJ2-3; possibly TRBD1 for D (5 bases). Germline lookup yields CDR1 SEHNR and CDR2 FQNEAQ (reference sequence). V lost 5 bases, J lost 8 bases, and 11 bases lay in between. The CDR3 totals 12 residues.

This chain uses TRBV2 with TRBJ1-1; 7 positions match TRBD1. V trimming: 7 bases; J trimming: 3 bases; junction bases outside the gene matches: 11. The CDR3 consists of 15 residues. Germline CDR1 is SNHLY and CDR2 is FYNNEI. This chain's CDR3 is CASNQPDRTHTEAFF. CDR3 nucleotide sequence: TGTGCCAGCAATCAGCCGGACAGGACCCACACTGAAGCTTTCTTT.

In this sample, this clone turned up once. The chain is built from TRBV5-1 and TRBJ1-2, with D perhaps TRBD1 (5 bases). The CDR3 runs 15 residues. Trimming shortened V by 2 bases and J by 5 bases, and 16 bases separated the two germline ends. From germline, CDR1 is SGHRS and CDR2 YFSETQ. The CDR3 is CASSLRKGRGYGYTF. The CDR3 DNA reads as TGCGCCAGCAGCTTACGCAAGGGGAGGGGATATGGCTACACCTTC.

For the CDR3, the DNA is TGTGCCAGCAGCGTGAGGACTAGCGGGATCTTCGCAGATACGCAGTATTTT. It is translated as CASSVRTSGIFADTQYF. The gene calls are TRBV9 and TRBJ2-3, with 12 bases that match TRBD2. V shed 2 bases and J 4 bases; nucleotides not matched to a gene: 8. This CDR3 spans 17 amino acids. The germline V gene has CDR1 SGDLS and CDR2 YYNGEE.

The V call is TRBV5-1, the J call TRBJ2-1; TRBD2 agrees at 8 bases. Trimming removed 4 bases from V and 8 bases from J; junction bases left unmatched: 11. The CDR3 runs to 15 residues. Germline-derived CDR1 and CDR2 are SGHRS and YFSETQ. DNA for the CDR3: TGCGCCAGCAGCGTAGCCGGGACTAGTCGCTATGAGCAGTTCTTC. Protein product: CASSVAGTSRYEQFF.

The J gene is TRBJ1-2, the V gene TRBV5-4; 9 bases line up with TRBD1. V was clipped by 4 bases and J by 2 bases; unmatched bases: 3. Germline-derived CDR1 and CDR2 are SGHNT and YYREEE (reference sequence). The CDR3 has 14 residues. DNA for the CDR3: TGTGCCAGCAGCCGGACAGGGGAGAACTATGGCTACACCTTC. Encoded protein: CASSRTGENYGYTF.

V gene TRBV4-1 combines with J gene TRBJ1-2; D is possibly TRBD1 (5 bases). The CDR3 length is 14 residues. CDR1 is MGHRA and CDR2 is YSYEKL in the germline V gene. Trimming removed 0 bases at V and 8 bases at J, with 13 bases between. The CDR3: CASSQDPGRRGYTF. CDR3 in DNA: TGCGCCAGCAGCCAAGATCCGGGACGCCGAGGCTACACCTTC.

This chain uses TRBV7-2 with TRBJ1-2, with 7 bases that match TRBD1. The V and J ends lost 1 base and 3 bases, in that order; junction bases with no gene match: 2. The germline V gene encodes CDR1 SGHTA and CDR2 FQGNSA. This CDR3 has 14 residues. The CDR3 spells CASSLGRGYYGYTF. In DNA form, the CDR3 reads TGTGCCAGCAGCTTAGGCAGGGGGTACTATGGCTACACCTTC.

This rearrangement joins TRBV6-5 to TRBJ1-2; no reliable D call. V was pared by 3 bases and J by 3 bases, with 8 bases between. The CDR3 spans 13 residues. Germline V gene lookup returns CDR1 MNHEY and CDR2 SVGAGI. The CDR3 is CASSYWTDYGYTF. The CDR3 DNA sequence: TGTGCCAGCAGTTATTGGACGGACTATGGCTACACCTTC.

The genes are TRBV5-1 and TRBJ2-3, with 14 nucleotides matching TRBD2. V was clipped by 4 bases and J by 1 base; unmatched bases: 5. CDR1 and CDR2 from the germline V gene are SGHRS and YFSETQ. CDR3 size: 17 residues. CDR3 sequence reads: CASSTSGLAGGTDTQYF. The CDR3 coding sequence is TGCGCCAGCAGCACGTCGGGACTAGCGGGGGGCACAGATACGCAGTATTTT.

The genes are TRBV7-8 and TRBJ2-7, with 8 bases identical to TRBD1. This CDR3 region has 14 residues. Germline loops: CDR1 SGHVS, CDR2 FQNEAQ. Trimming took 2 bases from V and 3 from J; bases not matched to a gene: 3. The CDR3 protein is CASSLQGALYEQYF. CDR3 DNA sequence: TGTGCCAGCAGCTTACAGGGGGCTCTCTACGAGCAGTACTTC.

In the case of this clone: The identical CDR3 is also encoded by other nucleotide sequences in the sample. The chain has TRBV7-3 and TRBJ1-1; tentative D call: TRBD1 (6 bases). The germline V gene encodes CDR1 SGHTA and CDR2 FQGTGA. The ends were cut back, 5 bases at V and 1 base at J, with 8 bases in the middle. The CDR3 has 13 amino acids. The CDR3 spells CASSGGRNTEAFF. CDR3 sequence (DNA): TGTGCCAGCAGCGGGGGGCGGAACACTGAAGCTTTCTTT. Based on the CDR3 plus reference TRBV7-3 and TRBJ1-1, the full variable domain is GAGVSQTPSNKVTEKGKYVELRCDPISGHTALYWYRQSLGQGPEFLIYFQGTGAADDSGLPNDRFFAVRPEGSVSTLKIQRTERGDSAVYLCASSGGRNTEAFFGQGTRLTVV.